This T cell receptor beta chain appears in the sequencing data of a study of T cells after yellow fever vaccination. Many counts were recorded for this clonotype. The germline CDR1 and CDR2 sequences are SGHTA and FQGNSA. The CDR3 runs to 15 residues. V dropped 5 bases and J dropped 5; count of bases not matched to a gene: 3. The study made its TCR cDNA through 5'RACE template switching. That step introduced a universal primer site along with UMIs. TCRdb reprocessed the 5' RACE reads with MiXCR, giving one entry per CDR3 protein. Counted here are 500,000 to 650,000 distinct CDR3 sequences, around 16% occurring once; the ten biggest clones make up roughly 17%.

The chain combines TRBV7-2 with TRBJ2-1; TRBD2 matches 13 bases. This TCR was sampled from a man between 18 and 35 years old who received the YFV17D yellow fever vaccine. Sequenced here: PBMCs, sampled 5 days after the first yellow fever vaccination. CDR3 in amino acids: CASSRLAGGNNEQFF. In DNA form, the CDR3 reads TGTGCCAGCAGCCGACTAGCGGGGGGAAACAATGAGCAGTTCTTC.